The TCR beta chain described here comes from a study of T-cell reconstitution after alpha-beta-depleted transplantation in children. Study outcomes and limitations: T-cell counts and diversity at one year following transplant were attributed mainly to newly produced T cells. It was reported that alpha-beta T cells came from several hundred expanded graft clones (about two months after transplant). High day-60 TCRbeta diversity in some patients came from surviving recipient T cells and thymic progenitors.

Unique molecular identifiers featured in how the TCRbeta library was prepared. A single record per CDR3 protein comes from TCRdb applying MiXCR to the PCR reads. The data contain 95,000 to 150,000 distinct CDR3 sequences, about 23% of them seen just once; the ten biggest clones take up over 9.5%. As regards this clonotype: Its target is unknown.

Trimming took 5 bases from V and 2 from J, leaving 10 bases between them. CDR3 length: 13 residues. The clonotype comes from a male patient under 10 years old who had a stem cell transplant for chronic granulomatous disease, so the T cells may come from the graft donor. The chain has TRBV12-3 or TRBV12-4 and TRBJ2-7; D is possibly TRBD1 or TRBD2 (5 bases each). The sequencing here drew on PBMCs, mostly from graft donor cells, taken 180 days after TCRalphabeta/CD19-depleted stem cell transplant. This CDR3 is CASSTQGPYEQYF. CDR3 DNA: TGTGCCAGCAGTACCCAGGGACCCTACGAGCAGTACTTC.